The entry that follows covers one T cell receptor beta chain sequence. No antigen is known for it. The library was made by the immunoSEQ multiplex PCR assay. For the multiplex PCR, a mixture combining 60 forward primers for TCR Vbeta segments and 13 reverse primers for TCR Jbeta segments was used. Amplification of the CDR3 region of rearranged TCR beta genes was performed with a multiplex PCR assay on genomic DNA. The amplified TCR beta libraries were sequenced on the Illumina HiSeq System as 87-base-pair reads. In the authors' own workflow: Across the roughly 600 repertoires, a later analysis counted 75 million to 90 million unique TCR beta chains, some 11 million of which were shared by at least two donors. A nearest-neighbor algorithm error-corrected the raw reads and collapsed the reads into unique sequences, merging closely related sequences to remove PCR and sequencing errors. CDR3 sequences were aligned to IMGT reference sequences to assign V, D and J gene segments. For a sequence to be retained, a match of at least six nucleotides to both a V gene segment and a J gene segment was required. Rearrangements were called productive when the CDR3 lacked stop codons and stayed in frame with V and J; all others were non-productive. Following IMGT convention, CDR3 was defined as the stretch from the second conserved V-encoded cysteine up to the conserved J-encoded phenylalanine. The earlier analysis of 587 of the donors excluded sequences that lacked an unambiguous match to a single V gene segment. In an earlier analysis of 587 of the donors, V segments were called functional above 56.7% productive rearrangements and were called segregating when the between-donor standard deviation exceeded 5%. To diagnose cytomegalovirus status from the catalog of TCR beta chain sequences, a statistical classification framework was built. In a later analysis, TCR nucleotide sequences were compared against IMGT/GENE-DB human TR gene sequences so that V and J genes could be assigned. The TCRdist pipeline was used in a later analysis to assign CDR3 sequences and most-parsimonious VDJ recombination scenarios. In a later analysis, each TCR beta chain was defined by its CDR3 amino acid sequence together with its V-gene family, and reads lacking a unique V-gene family were excluded. To address suspected cross-contamination and a sequencing artifact, a later analysis removed around 600 highly shared, low-generation-probability nucleotide sequences. In a later analysis, a clonal expansion index was calculated for each public chain from normalized within-repertoire ranks of inferred template counts. In a later analysis, generation probabilities were computed with a VDJ recombination model fitted to out-of-frame rearrangements, and the resulting probabilities were checked against IGoR. A later analysis scored TCR-TCR, TCR-HLA and TCR-CMV co-occurrence with hypergeometric tests, applying a repertoire-size bias correction to TCR pairs. A later analysis estimated false discovery rates by permuting HLA or CMV assignments 20 times. In a later analysis, co-occurring TCRs were grouped with DBSCAN, and TCRdist sequence similarity was added when clustering was performed within HLA-allele-positive subsets. For co-occurrence clustering, repertoires with fewer than 30,000 or more than 120,000 public chains were excluded, along with roughly 5 repertoires with anomalous nucleotide sharing. The source is immuneACCESS, and TCRdb retained only in-frame sequences with V and J called. Part of the clones is not carried over; for the studies checked, unresolved V genes explain less than half of this, and the remainder is unexplained. V and J calls and clone size are copied from that table; D and trimming were computed from the DNA. The sample's table lists a count of approximately 45,000 clones. The ten top clones hold less than 20% of the sample.

In total, approximately 700 healthy bone marrow donors made up the cohort. At the time of sampling, all cohort members were nominally healthy, though unrecorded immune exposures were likely present. The donor tested CMV seronegative, placing the donor among the approximately 360 seronegative members of the cohort. Every donor gave a peripheral blood sample, and the peripheral blood mononuclear cells from that sample were used for TCR beta sequencing. Genomic DNA was extracted from the blood cell samples with the Qiagen DNeasy Blood Extraction Kit. These data originate in a study of cytomegalovirus exposure and HLA in healthy donors (dated by TCRdb to 2015 to 2018). Describing the broader study: An earlier analysis of some 500 of the donors reported roughly 300 Gb of sequence data and 117 million unique TCR beta sequences from roughly 180 million T cells. To predict cytomegalovirus infection status, the study brought together high-throughput TCR immunosequencing, statistical association of individual TCRs with disease status, and machine learning. The study aimed to test whether cataloging public T cell receptors could reveal signatures of past pathogen exposure. Donor age, sex, ethnicity and CMV serostatus were compiled together with the repertoire data. In the later analysis, no new phenotypic data were used to find candidate immune exposures; instead, reliance was placed on TCR beta sequences and their occurrence across donors. Every repertoire in the discovery cohort had been generated on one and the same sequencing platform. To study patterns of TCR occurrence, a later analysis re-analyzed previously published TCR beta repertoires from around 700 donors and added high-resolution HLA genotyping. HLA typing included class I and class II loci at four-digit resolution. Four or five DR-DQ haplotypes were handled as single units for association and clustering because linkage in the cohort was strong. The T cell repertoires of around 670 subjects were profiled by immunosequencing and related to cytomegalovirus serostatus. Among 300 to 500 genotyped donors of the cohort, an average of roughly 230,000 unique TCR beta nucleotide sequences was sequenced per donor, of which 15% to 20% were non-productive. Along with the approximately 700-subject first cohort, a separate validation cohort of over a hundred different subjects was used. Typing coverage varied by locus: about 620-640 donors for A, B, C, DRB1 and DQB1; under 550 for DQA1; around 570 for DPA1; 400 to 480 for DPB1. Roughly 300 gigabases of sequencing data and approximately 80 million unique TCR sequences were included in an early release covering under 650 HLA-typed donors. In a later genetic analysis, genome-wide SNP genotypes for about 65% of the roughly 670 donors were used, and that subset was treated as a discovery cohort. Of the roughly 390 genotyped donors, 75% to 85% were placed in the genetic ancestry cluster associated with self-reported Caucasian donors. An earlier analysis of 500 to 750 of the donors applied high-throughput TCR beta sequencing to assess whether each TCR beta V gene segment acted as functional or pseudogenic.

Trimming takes 2 bases off V and 5 bases off J; junction bases not matched to a gene: 7. The CDR3, from cysteine to phenylalanine, totals 16 residues. Only the CDR3 DNA is retained, 48 bases long and in frame from the first base. CDR1 and CDR2 (SGHAT, FQNNGV) derive from the germline V gene. The study at large found these results: A group of highly shared sequence variants was considered likely to be a technical artifact of the sequencing pipeline. The cohort was sequenced for TCR beta chains only, and without alpha or paired-chain data the features that could be detected were limited. The authors suggested that the approach could potentially be generalized to other disease states and immunological phenotypes. While some public TCRs were present in many individuals, most TCR sequences turned up only very rarely across donors. Linkage disequilibrium might explain the correlated functional status among segregating V segments, but an unknown experimental factor could not be ruled out. In a later analysis, around 15,000 TCR beta sequences were associated with specific HLA alleles at a false discovery rate of 0.05. In a later analysis, HLA-associated TCR beta chains were found to be more clonally expanded and to have lower generation probabilities than equally common non-associated chains. A further reported finding was that TCR beta sequences accurately predicted the HLA-A and HLA-B alleles for most subjects in the first cohort. A later genetic analysis associated a missense DCLRE1C variant with V-gene and J-gene trimming of TCR beta chains, and an independent cohort replicated the association. Some 15 rarely observed V segments, including chromosome 9 orphons, were excluded from the earlier analysis of 550 to 700 of the donors because counts were too low. In an earlier analysis of approximately 590 of the donors, most TCR beta V segments appeared in productive rearrangements about 87% or about 30% of the time, broadly matching IMGT annotations. Because HLA typing was unavailable for some donors at each locus, only the typed subset was used in association tests. In both the original and validation cohorts, the classifier was reported to diagnose cytomegalovirus status with high specificity and sensitivity. Immune exposure information for the cohort was limited to CMV serostatus. Compared with the approximately 720-donor mean, donors in an Asian-associated ancestry cluster had fewer N-insertions in productive TCRs, according to a later genetic analysis. A later analysis found that most CMV-associated TCR beta chains appeared HLA-restricted, with HLA associations seemingly driven largely by CMV exposure. In a later analysis, the rate of TCR association differed among HLA loci, with DRB1 alleles having the most associated TCRs and HLA-C alleles having the fewest. The presence/absence analyses assumed that sequencing depth was roughly uniform across donors, and that assumption may not be true. In the study, approximately 160 TCR beta chains were listed as associated with cytomegalovirus. According to a later analysis, parvovirus B19, influenza, CMV and Epstein-Barr virus appeared linked to several top co-occurrence clusters. A few of the identified cytomegalovirus-associated TCR beta chains were confirmed in vitro to be specific for cytomegalovirus antigens. Strong co-occurrence of HLA alleles, especially DR and DQ, made assigning TCR associations to individual alleles difficult. Some IMGT-functional V segments, including TRBV6-2 and TRBV6-3, could not be told apart with the 87-base-pair reads, so those segments were excluded.

This chain joins TRBV11-2 to TRBJ1-4; a stretch of 8 junction bases matches TRBD1. The TCR comes from a male donor in good health and CMV-seronegative. The material sequenced was PBMCs. The nucleotide sequence is TGTGCCAGCAGCTTACAGGGGGCCAGATCAAATGAAAAACTGTTTTTT. Its protein reads: CASSLQGARSNEKLFF.